This entry lists 14 T cell receptor beta chains sequenced from one sample in a study of T cells after yellow fever vaccination. One entry per CDR3 protein, called by TCRdb with MiXCR from the 5' RACE reads. This table holds approximately 150,000 distinct CDR3 sequences, about 8% found once. The input for sequencing was CD4+ T cells sorted from PBMCs, taken 5 days after the yellow fever booster vaccination. These receptors came from a man aged 25-45 years who received the YFV17D yellow fever vaccine.

This sequence joins TRBV6-1 and TRBJ1-5, with D unclear. Trimming shortened V by 1 base and J by 5 bases, and 12 bases separated the two germline ends. CDR1 and CDR2 from the germline V gene are MNHNS and SASEGT. This CDR3 comprises 15 residues. Written as DNA, the CDR3 is TGTGCCAGCAGTGAAGTCGTAGGGTTCGATCAGCCCCAGCATTTT. It translates to CASSEVVGFDQPQHF.

This clonotype came up many times. CDR3 coding DNA: TGTGCCAGTAGTAACCAGGGAGTTTATCAGCCCCAGCATTTT. Residues: CASSNQGVYQPQHF. The J gene is TRBJ1-5, the V gene TRBV19, with D perhaps TRBD1 (5 bases). Per germline, CDR1 LNHDA and CDR2 SQIVND (reference sequence). The CDR3 spans 14 residues. Trimming left V 4 bases short and J 5 bases short, with 12 bases between. The full variable domain, rest sourced from reference TRBV19 and TRBJ1-5, is DGGITQSPKYLFRKEGQNVTLSCEQNLNHDAMYWYRQDPGQGLRLIYYSQIVNDFQKGDIAEGYSVSREKKESFPLTVTSAQKNPTAFYLCASSNQGVYQPQHFGDGTRLSIL.

This clonotype was observed many times. The V gene is TRBV5-4, the J gene TRBJ2-2; 7 nucleotides agree with TRBD2. With V trimmed by 3 bases and J by 4 bases, 6 bases remained unmatched. Germline CDR1 SGHNT, CDR2 YYREEE (reference sequence). CDR3 length: 15 residues. CDR3 coding DNA: TGTGCCAGCAGCTGGCGCGGGAGTACCACCGGGGAGCTGTTTTTT. Translated, it gives CASSWRGSTTGELFF.

This clonotype has a count of ten or more. The junction departs from germline at one end; a sequencing error may be responsible. The gene calls are TRBV7-9 and TRBJ1-4, with D unclear. Germline V gene sequence: CDR1 SEHNR, CDR2 FQNEAQ (reference sequence). The CDR3 contains 15 residues. The CDR3 nucleotides are TGTGCCAGCAGCGTAGCCGGGCCCGGCCCTGAACAACTGTTTTTT. It codes for CASSVAGPGPEQLFF.

V usage is TRBV27 and J usage is TRBJ1-6; D call uncertain. This CDR3 contains 13 residues. V was trimmed by 8 bases and J by 9 bases, leaving 14 bases between them. From germline, CDR1 is MNHEY and CDR2 SMNVEV (reference sequence). CDR3 region: CASGSGVVSPLHF. In DNA form, the CDR3 reads TGTGCCAGCGGATCTGGAGTGGTTTCACCCCTCCACTTT.

This clonotype was observed at least ten times. The V call is TRBV12-3 or TRBV12-4, the J call TRBJ1-1; no clear D. With 5 bases removed from V and 7 bases from J, the gap between germline ends came to 8 bases. This CDR3 has 11 residues. As DNA, the CDR3 is TGTGCCAGCAGTGAGAATGTTGAAGCTTTCTTT. Residues: CASSENVEAFF.

This clonotype has ten or more counts. V usage is TRBV7-2 and J usage is TRBJ1-1, with D hard to call. The V gene lost 2 bases and the J gene lost 6 bases, with 13 bases spanning the gap. CDR3 length: 14 residues. CDR1 SGHTA and CDR2 FQGNSA come from the germline V gene. CDR3 bases: TGTGCCAGCAGCTTAATAGGGCGGGGTTCTGAAGCTTTCTTT. This encodes CASSLIGRGSEAFF. The full variable domain, in which reference TRBV7-2 and TRBJ1-1 provide the parts outside the CDR3, is GAGVSQSPSNKVTEKGKDVELRCDPISGHTALYWYRQSLGQGLEFLIYFQGNSAPDKSGLPSDRFSAERTGGSVSTLTIQRTQQEDSAVYLCASSLIGRGSEAFFGQGTRLTVV.

This clonotype was seen repeatedly, ten times or more. The chain joins TRBV5-1 to TRBJ2-3; TRBD2 matches 11 bases. The CDR3 is made up of 16 amino acids. The ends lost 4 bases at V and 1 base at J; junction bases unmatched: 5. Per the germline V gene, CDR1 is SGHRS and CDR2 is YFSETQ. The CDR3 here is CASSQTSGIRTDTQYF. The DNA for the CDR3 is TGCGCCAGCAGCCAGACTAGCGGGATACGCACAGATACGCAGTATTTT.

To note about this clonotype: Being one base from a much bigger clone, this may be a read error. This rearrangement joins TRBV7-6 to TRBJ1-4; D perhaps matches TRBD1 (5 bases). Deletions cut 5 bases from V and 8 bases from J, with 18 bases between. CDR3 length equals 15 residues. Germline CDR1 reads SGHVS; CDR2 reads FNYEAQ. Here the CDR3 reads CASSPLVREVEKLFF. The CDR3 nucleotides are TGTGCCAGCAGCCCTCTGGTCAGGGAAGTGGAAAAACTGTTTTTT.

At least ten counts were recorded for this clonotype. This chain links TRBV29-1 with TRBJ2-4, with unresolved D. Germline V gene lookup returns CDR1 SQVTM and CDR2 ANQGSEA. Trimming removed 4 bases from V and 7 bases from J, with 11 bases in between. This CDR3 spans 12 amino acids. CDR3 in amino acids: CSVVTGMNIQYF. The CDR3 nucleotides are TGCAGCGTTGTTACTGGGATGAACATTCAGTACTTC.

This clonotype has at least ten counts. The rearrangement uses TRBV12-3 or TRBV12-4 and TRBJ2-6, with D unclear. This CDR3 is built from 13 residues. Trimming removed 7 bases from V and 2 bases from J, with 6 bases in between. The CDR3 DNA is TGTGCCAGCACCTTTGCTGGGGCCAACGTCCTGACTTTC. This translates into CASTFAGANVLTF.

This clonotype was seen at least ten times. The rearrangement uses TRBV7-3 and TRBJ2-7; 7 nucleotides line up with TRBD2. The CDR3 has 15 residues. V dropped 2 bases and J dropped 3; count of bases not matched to a gene: 7. In germline, CDR1 is SGHTA, CDR2 FQGTGA. As DNA, the CDR3 is TGTGCCAGCAGCTTAGGGGCTAGCGGCTTCTACGAGCAGTACTTC. Translation gives CASSLGASGFYEQYF.

This clonotype was found many times. The rearrangement uses TRBV3-1 and TRBJ2-1, with D possibly being TRBD2 (5 bases). V shed 4 bases and J shed 6 bases, with 10 bases lying between them. CDR3 size: 13 residues. Germline lookup yields CDR1 LGHDT and CDR2 YNNKEL (reference sequence). The CDR3: CASSRLALNEQFF. As DNA, the CDR3 is TGTGCCAGCAGCCGCCTAGCCCTCAATGAGCAGTTCTTC.

In this sample, this clonotype turned up many times. This sequence joins TRBV3-1 and TRBJ2-2; 7 bases are a match to TRBD2. Germline V gene sequence: CDR1 LGHDT, CDR2 YNNKEL (reference sequence). V lost 4 bases and J lost 4; bases outside the gene matches: 6. This CDR3 spans 15 amino acids. CDR3 residues: CASSRGGSRTGELFF. The CDR3 nucleotides are TGTGCCAGCAGCCGGGGGGGGAGCCGCACCGGGGAGCTGTTTTTT.